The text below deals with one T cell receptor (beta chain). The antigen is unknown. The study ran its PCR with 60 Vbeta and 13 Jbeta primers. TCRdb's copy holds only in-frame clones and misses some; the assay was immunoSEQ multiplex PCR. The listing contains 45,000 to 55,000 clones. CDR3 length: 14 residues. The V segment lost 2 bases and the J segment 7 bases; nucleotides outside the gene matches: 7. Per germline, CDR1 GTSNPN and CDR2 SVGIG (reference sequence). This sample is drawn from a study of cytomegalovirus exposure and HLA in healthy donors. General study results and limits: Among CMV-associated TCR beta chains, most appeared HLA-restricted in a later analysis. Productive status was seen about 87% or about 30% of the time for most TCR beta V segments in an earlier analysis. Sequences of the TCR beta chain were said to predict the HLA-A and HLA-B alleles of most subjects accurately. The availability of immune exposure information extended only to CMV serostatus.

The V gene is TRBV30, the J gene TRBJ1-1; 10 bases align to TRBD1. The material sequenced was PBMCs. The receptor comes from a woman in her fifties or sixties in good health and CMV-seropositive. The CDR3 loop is CAWSRTGGNREAFF. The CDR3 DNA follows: TGTGCCTGGAGTCGGACAGGGGGAAACCGTGAAGCTTTCTTT.